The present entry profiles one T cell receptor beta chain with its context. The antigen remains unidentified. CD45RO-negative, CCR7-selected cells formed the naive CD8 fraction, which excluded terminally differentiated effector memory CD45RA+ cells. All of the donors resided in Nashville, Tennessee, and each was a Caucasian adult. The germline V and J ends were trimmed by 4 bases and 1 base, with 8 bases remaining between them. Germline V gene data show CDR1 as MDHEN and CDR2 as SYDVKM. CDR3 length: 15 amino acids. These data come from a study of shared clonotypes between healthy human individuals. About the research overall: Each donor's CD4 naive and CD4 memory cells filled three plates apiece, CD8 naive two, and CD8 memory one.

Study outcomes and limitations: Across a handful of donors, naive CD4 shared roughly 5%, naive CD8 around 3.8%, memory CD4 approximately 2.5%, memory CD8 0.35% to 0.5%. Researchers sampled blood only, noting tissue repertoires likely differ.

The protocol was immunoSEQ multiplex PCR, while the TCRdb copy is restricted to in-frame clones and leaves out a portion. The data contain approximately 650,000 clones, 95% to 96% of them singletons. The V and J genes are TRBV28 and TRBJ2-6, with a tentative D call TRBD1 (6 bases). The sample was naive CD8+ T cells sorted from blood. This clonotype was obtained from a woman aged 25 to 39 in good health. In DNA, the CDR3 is TGTGCCAGCAGTTACGGACAGTCTGGGGCCAACGTCCTGACTTTC. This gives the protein CASSYGQSGANVLTF. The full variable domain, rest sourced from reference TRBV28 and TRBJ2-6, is DVKVTQSSRYLVKRTGEKVFLECVQDMDHENMFWYRQDPGLGLRLIYFSYDVKMKEKGDIPEGYSVSREKKERFSLILESASTNQTSMYLCASSYGQSGANVLTFGAGSRLTVL.